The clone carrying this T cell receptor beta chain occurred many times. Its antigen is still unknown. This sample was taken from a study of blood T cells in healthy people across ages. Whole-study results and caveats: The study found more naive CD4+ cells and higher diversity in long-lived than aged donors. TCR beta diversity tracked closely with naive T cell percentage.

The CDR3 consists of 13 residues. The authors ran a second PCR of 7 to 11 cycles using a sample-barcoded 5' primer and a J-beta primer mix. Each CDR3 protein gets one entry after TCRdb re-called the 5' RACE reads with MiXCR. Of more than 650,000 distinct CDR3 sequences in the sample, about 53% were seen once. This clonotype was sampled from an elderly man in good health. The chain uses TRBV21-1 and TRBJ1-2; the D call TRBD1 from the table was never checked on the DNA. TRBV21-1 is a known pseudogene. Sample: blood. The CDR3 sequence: CASSKGDSNGYTF. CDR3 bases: TGTGCCAGCAGCAAAGGGGACAGCAACGGCTACACCTTC.